What follows are 18 T cell receptor beta chains derived from one specimen sequenced in a study of Ad26.COV2.S vaccination and SARS-CoV-2 variants. This sample's treatment: approximately 18 received Ad26.COV2.S at low or high dose, single or two shots; a few received placebo; per-sample allocation not given. Each sample was drawn 63 days after the first injection (of vaccine or placebo). TCRdb's table, derived via immunoSEQ multiplex PCR, lists solely in-frame clones and lacks some. The data contain some 390,000 clones, around 91% of them singletons. This material consisted of peripheral blood, taken in a trial of Ad26.COV2.S vaccine versus placebo. The receptors stem from a person between 18 and 59 years old who received the Ad26.COV2.S COVID-19 vaccine or a placebo.

The genes are TRBV28 and TRBJ2-5; 9 nucleotides align to TRBD1. The CDR3 length is 15 residues. After removal of 5 bases from V and 5 bases from J, the junction contained 9 bases not matched to a gene. Germline V gene sequence: CDR1 MDHEN, CDR2 SYDVKM. The CDR3 coding sequence is TGTGCCAGCAGTAAACGGACAGGGGTAGGGGAGACCCAGTACTTC. Residues: CASSKRTGVGETQYF.

The chain combines TRBV7-9 with TRBJ2-2; 7 nucleotides agree with TRBD1. Germline V CDR1 and CDR2: SEHNR, FQNEAQ (reference sequence). The V segment lost 5 bases and the J segment 0 bases; nucleotides outside the gene matches: 6. The CDR3 totals 16 residues. The CDR3 here is CASSLQGSPNTGELFF. In nucleotides, the CDR3 is TGTGCCAGCAGCCTACAGGGGAGCCCGAACACCGGGGAGCTGTTTTTT.

V and J are TRBV18 and TRBJ2-5; unclear D gene. CDR1 is KGHSH, CDR2 LQKENI, per germline. The CDR3 has 15 amino acids. V gave up 1 base and J gave up 0 bases, with 9 bases separating them. As DNA, the CDR3 is TGTGCCAGCTCACCACAGCAGGCCAACCAAGAGACCCAGTACTTC. Encoded protein: CASSPQQANQETQYF.

The rearrangement links TRBV3-1 (or the pseudogene TRBV3-2) to TRBJ2-7, with D unresolved. CDR3 length: 11 amino acids. The V and J ends lost 5 bases and 3 bases respectively, with 5 bases between them. Germline V gives CDR1 LGHDT, CDR2 YNNKEL (reference sequence). The CDR3 loop reads CASSSLYEQYF. In DNA, the CDR3 is TGTGCCAGCAGCTCCCTCTACGAGCAGTACTTC.

This chain links TRBV3-1 (or the pseudogene TRBV3-2) with TRBJ2-3; 10 nucleotides line up with TRBD2. The CDR3 covers 19 residues. V lost 4 bases, J lost 0 bases, and 13 bases stayed unmatched. Germline assignment: CDR1 LGHDT and CDR2 YNNKEL (reference sequence). In DNA, the CDR3 is TGTGCCAGCAGCCCGCCTAGCGGGAGAATCCCCCTTAGCACAGATACGCAGTATTTT. Translation: CASSPPSGRIPLSTDTQYF.

V usage is TRBV7-3 and J usage is TRBJ2-7, with TRBD1 as a possible D gene (6 bases). CDR3 length: 15 residues. V was trimmed by 2 bases and J by 3 bases, leaving 14 bases between them. The germline V gene encodes CDR1 SGHTA and CDR2 FQGTGA. The CDR3 nucleotides read TGTGCCAGCAGCTTACAAGGGGGAGAAATCTACGAGCAGTACTTC. Translation gives CASSLQGGEIYEQYF.

The V call is TRBV4-1, the J call TRBJ2-3; maybe TRBD1 (6 bases). This CDR3 has 16 residues. CDR1 and CDR2 (germline): MGHRA, YSYEKL. The V gene lost 2 bases and the J gene lost 6 bases, with 18 bases spanning the gap. The CDR3 DNA sequence: TGCGCCAGCAGCCAACGAGGGGGACGCTCGGCGGATACGCAGTATTTT. Protein sequence: CASSQRGGRSADTQYF.

The rearrangement joins TRBV28 to TRBJ1-2; D gene unclear. The CDR3 covers 19 residues. The V end was cut by 3 bases, the J end by 0 bases, with 23 bases between. Germline V gives CDR1 MDHEN, CDR2 SYDVKM. CDR3 sequence reads: CASSFYLRPTFSTNYGYTF. In DNA, the CDR3 is TGTGCCAGCAGTTTTTATCTTCGGCCAACCTTCTCTACTAACTATGGCTACACCTTC.

The CDR3 nucleotides read TGTGCCATCAGTCCCCAGGTGGGGGAGGGCCCAGGGGCCAACGTCCTGACTTTC. Protein: CAISPQVGEGPGANVLTF. This chain connects TRBV10-3 to TRBJ2-6, with 7 bases lining up with TRBD2. V shed 5 bases, J shed 4 bases, and the junction held 14 bases outside the gene matches. The CDR3 runs to 18 residues. CDR1 and CDR2 (germline): ENHRY, SYGVKD.

The chain joins TRBV19 to TRBJ2-2; the match to TRBD2 covers 9 bases. J gave up 4 bases and V 7 bases, and 10 bases lay outside the gene matches. CDR3 length: 16 amino acids. Germline CDR1 and CDR2: LNHDA and SQIVND (reference sequence). This chain's CDR3 is CASMRRLAESTGELFF. CDR3 sequence (DNA): TGTGCCAGTATGAGGCGACTAGCGGAGAGCACCGGGGAGCTGTTTTTT. Combining the CDR3 with reference TRBV19 and TRBJ2-2 gives the whole variable domain DGGITQSPKYLFRKEGQNVTLSCEQNLNHDAMYWYRQDPGQGLRLIYYSQIVNDFQKGDIAEGYSVSREKKESFPLTVTSAQKNPTAFYLCASMRRLAESTGELFFGEGSRLTVL.

The genes are TRBV19 and TRBJ1-1, with D maybe TRBD1 (5 bases). CDR1 is LNHDA, CDR2 SQIVND, per germline (reference sequence). Trimming took off 5 bases at V and 1 base at J, with 11 bases between the two ends. CDR3 size: 14 residues. CDR3 sequence (DNA): TGTGCCAGTAGTTCGGGACGCCAGAACACTGAAGCTTTCTTT. It translates to CASSSGRQNTEAFF.

The CDR3 spells CASSRGTEDVEKLFF. CDR3 nucleotide sequence: TGCGCCAGCAGCCGAGGGACGGAGGACGTGGAAAAACTGTTTTTT. The chain is built from TRBV4-1 and TRBJ1-4; tentative D call: TRBD1 (5 bases). The CDR3 spans 15 residues. CDR1 is MGHRA, CDR2 YSYEKL, per germline. Deletions cut 4 bases from V and 8 bases from J, with 17 bases between.

The chain recombines TRBV5-4 with TRBJ2-7, with 7 bases aligning to TRBD1. With 1 base clipped from V and 6 bases from J, the junction kept 7 bases outside the gene matches. The CDR3 covers 14 residues. Germline CDR1 is SGHNT and CDR2 is YYREEE (reference sequence). The CDR3, as DNA: TGTGCCAGCAGCTTGCTACAGGGGAGCGTCGAGCAGTACTTC. Its translation is CASSLLQGSVEQYF.

The CDR3 DNA reads as TGTGCCAGCAGCTTAGGGGTAGGGACCTACGAGCAGTACTTC. Protein sequence: CASSLGVGTYEQYF. J is TRBJ2-7 and V is TRBV7-8, with no clear D. Trimming took off 1 base at V and 2 bases at J, with 9 bases between the two ends. Looked up from germline, CDR1 is SGHVS and CDR2 is FQNEAQ. The CDR3 covers 14 residues.

This chain joins TRBV9 and TRBJ2-3; 7 bases are shared with TRBD2. V lost 2 bases, J lost 4 bases, and 4 bases stayed unmatched. The CDR3 loop spans 14 amino acids. Germline values: CDR1 SGDLS, CDR2 YYNGEE. This CDR3 is CASSVTGGSDTQYF. The CDR3 coding sequence is TGTGCCAGCAGCGTTACGGGAGGATCAGATACGCAGTATTTT. Full variable domain (rest looked up from reference TRBV9 and TRBJ2-3): DSGVTQTPKHLITATGQRVTLRCSPRSGDLSVYWYQQSLDQGLQFLIQYYNGEERAKGNILERFSAQQFPDLHSELNLSSLELGDSALYFCASSVTGGSDTQYFGPGTRLTVL.

The chain employs TRBV2 and TRBJ2-5, with 8 bases that match TRBD1. Germline values: CDR1 SNHLY, CDR2 FYNNEI. The CDR3 loop spans 15 amino acids. The V gene end was trimmed by 7 bases and the J gene end by 4 bases; junction bases not matched to a gene: 11. In DNA, the CDR3 is TGTGCCAGCACCCAAAACAGGGGGGCACGAGAGACCCAGTACTTC. Translated: CASTQNRGARETQYF. Filled out from reference TRBV2 and TRBJ2-5, the complete variable domain reads EPEVTQTPSHQVTQMGQEVILRCVPISNHLYFYWYRQILGQKVEFLVSFYNNEISEKSEIFDDQFSVERPDGSNFTLKIRSTKLEDSAMYFCASTQNRGARETQYFGPGTRLLVL.

This clone was observed a handful of times. This sequence joins TRBV28 and TRBJ2-3; maybe TRBD2 (6 bases). The CDR3 is 12 amino acids. V lost 11 bases and J lost 3, with 12 bases in between. From germline, CDR1 is MDHEN and CDR2 SYDVKM. The DNA for the CDR3 is TGTGCCCTGGGGGACTCAACAGATACGCAGTATTTT. It is translated as CALGDSTDTQYF.

This sequence joins TRBV18 and TRBJ1-1; 7 bases match TRBD1. With 3 bases clipped from V and 5 bases from J, the junction kept 3 bases outside the gene matches. CDR1 and CDR2 from the germline V gene are KGHSH and LQKENI. This CDR3 contains 13 residues. The CDR3 reads CASSPTGRTEAFF. The CDR3 region has the DNA TGTGCCAGCTCACCGACAGGGAGGACTGAAGCTTTCTTT.